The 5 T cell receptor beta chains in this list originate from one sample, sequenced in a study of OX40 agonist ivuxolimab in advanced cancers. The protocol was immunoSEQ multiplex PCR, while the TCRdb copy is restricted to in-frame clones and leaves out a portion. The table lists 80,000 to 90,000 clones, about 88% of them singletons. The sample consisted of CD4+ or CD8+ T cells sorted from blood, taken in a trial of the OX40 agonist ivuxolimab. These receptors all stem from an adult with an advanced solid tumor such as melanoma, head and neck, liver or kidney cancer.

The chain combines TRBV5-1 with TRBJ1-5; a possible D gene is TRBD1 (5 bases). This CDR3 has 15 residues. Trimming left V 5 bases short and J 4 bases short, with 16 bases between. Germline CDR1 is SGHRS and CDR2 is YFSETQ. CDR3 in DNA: TGCGCCAGCAGGCAGGGCCTAGGTGGGAATCAGCCCCAGCATTTT. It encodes CASRQGLGGNQPQHF.

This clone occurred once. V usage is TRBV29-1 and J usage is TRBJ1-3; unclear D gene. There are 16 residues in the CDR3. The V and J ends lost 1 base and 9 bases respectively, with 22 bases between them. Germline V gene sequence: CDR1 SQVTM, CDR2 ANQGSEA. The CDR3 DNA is TGCAGCGTTGAAGCTGCTAGGGCCCCCAGTGTTGCCACCATATATTTT. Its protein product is CSVEAARAPSVATIYF. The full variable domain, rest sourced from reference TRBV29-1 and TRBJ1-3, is SAVISQKPSRDICQRGTSLTIQCQVDSQVTMMFWYRQQPGQSLTLIATANQGSEATYESGFVIDKFPISRPNLTFSTLTVSNMSPEDSSIYLCSVEAARAPSVATIYFGEGSWLTVV.

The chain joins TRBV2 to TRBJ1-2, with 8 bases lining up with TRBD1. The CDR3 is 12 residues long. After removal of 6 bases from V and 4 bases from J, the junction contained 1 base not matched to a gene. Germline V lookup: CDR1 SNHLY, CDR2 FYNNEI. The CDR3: CASRQGGYGYTF. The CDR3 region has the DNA TGTGCCAGCAGACAGGGGGGCTATGGCTACACCTTC.

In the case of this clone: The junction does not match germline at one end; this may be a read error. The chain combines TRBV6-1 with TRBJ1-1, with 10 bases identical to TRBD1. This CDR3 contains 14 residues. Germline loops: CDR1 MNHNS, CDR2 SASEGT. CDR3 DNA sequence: TGTACCAGCAGCCGACAGGGGGCGGGCACTGAAGCTTTCTTT. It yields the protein CTSSRQGAGTEAFF.

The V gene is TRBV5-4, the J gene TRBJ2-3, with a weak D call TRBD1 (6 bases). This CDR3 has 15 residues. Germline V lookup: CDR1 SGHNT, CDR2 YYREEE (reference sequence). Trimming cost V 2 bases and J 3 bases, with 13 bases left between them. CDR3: CASSLRRQGTDTQYF. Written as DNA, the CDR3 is TGTGCCAGCAGCTTACGACGCCAGGGGACAGATACGCAGTATTTT.